This is a list of T cell receptor beta chains from one sample in a study of T-cell reconstitution after alpha-beta-depleted transplantation in children. MiXCR was run by TCRdb on the PCR reads, yielding one entry per CDR3 protein. The sample holds hundreds of thousands of distinct CDR3 sequences; roughly 17% are singletons and the top ten take roughly 40%. The specimen was PBMCs, mostly from graft donor cells, collected 360 days after TCRalphabeta/CD19-depleted stem cell transplant. These receptors all stem from a male patient under 10 years old who had a stem cell transplant for acute lymphoblastic leukemia, so the T cells may come from the graft donor. Both conserved end residues are part of each CDR3. A D gene is named only where the DNA matches it firmly. Size values are once, few and many counts, or a class for expanded clones, and some rows have none.

abundance: few
d_gene: .
j_gene: TRBJ1-1
v_gene: TRBV28
CDR3nt: TGTGCCAGCAATGGGCCCTTGAACACTGAAGCTTTCTTT
CDR3aa: CASNGPLNTEAFF

abundance: few
d_gene: TRBD2
j_gene: TRBJ2-1
v_gene: TRBV3-1
CDR3nt: TGTGCCAGCAGCCTGTCCGGGACTAGCGGGAGGAATGAGCAGTTCTTC
CDR3aa: CASSLSGTSGRNEQFF

abundance: .
d_gene: TRBD2
j_gene: TRBJ2-1
v_gene: TRBV5-1
CDR3nt: TGCGCCAGCAGCTACGAACTAGCGGGAGGGTCCCACAATGAGCAGTTCTTC
CDR3aa: CASSYELAGGSHNEQFF

abundance: few
d_gene: .
j_gene: TRBJ2-7
v_gene: TRBV12-3/TRBV12-4
CDR3nt: TGTGCCAGCAGTGCCACGCGCTCGGACTACGGTGAGCAGTACTTC
CDR3aa: CASSATRSDYGEQYF

abundance: .
d_gene: TRBD2
j_gene: TRBJ2-2
v_gene: TRBV15
CDR3nt: TGTGCCACCACGCCGAGGGGAACTAGCGGGAGTCCCGGGGAGCTGTTTTTT
CDR3aa: CATTPRGTSGSPGELFF

abundance: .
d_gene: TRBD2
j_gene: TRBJ2-1
v_gene: TRBV20-1
CDR3nt: TGCAGTGCCTCTCGGACTAGTAGCACTAACAATGAGCAGTTCTTC
CDR3aa: CSASRTSSTNNEQFF

abundance: .
d_gene: TRBD1
j_gene: TRBJ1-6
v_gene: TRBV4-2
CDR3nt: TGTGCCAGCAGCCAAGAGGGGGCAGGGGGTAATTCACCCCTCCACTTT
CDR3aa: CASSQEGAGGNSPLHF

abundance: .
d_gene: .
j_gene: TRBJ2-1
v_gene: TRBV7-2
CDR3nt: TGTGCCAGCAGCTTAGTTCCACCATACAATGAGCAGTTCTTC
CDR3aa: CASSLVPPYNEQFF

abundance: .
d_gene: .
j_gene: TRBJ2-5
v_gene: TRBV5-1
CDR3nt: TGCGCCAGCAGCTTGCGCAGACAGGCCCTCCAGGAGACCCAGTACTTC
CDR3aa: CASSLRRQALQETQYF

abundance: .
d_gene: .
j_gene: TRBJ2-1
v_gene: TRBV7-2
CDR3nt: TGTGCCAGCAGCTTAGATGGGCAAGGCTACAATGAGCAGTTCTTC
CDR3aa: CASSLDGQGYNEQFF

abundance: .
d_gene: .
j_gene: TRBJ1-1
v_gene: TRBV6-5
CDR3nt: TGTGCCAGCAGTTACCTCCAGCTGTTGAACACTGAAGCTTTCTTT
CDR3aa: CASSYLQLLNTEAFF

abundance: .
d_gene: .
j_gene: TRBJ2-7
v_gene: TRBV20-1
CDR3nt: TGCAGTGCTAGAGATCTTTCCCCTAGTGAGCAGTACTTC
CDR3aa: CSARDLSPSEQYF

abundance: many
d_gene: .
j_gene: TRBJ2-3
v_gene: TRBV29-1
CDR3nt: TGCAGCGTTGGGCATAGCACAGATACGCAGTATTTT
CDR3aa: CSVGHSTDTQYF

abundance: many
d_gene: TRBD2
j_gene: TRBJ2-2
v_gene: TRBV12-3/TRBV12-4
CDR3nt: TGTGCCAGCAGCCGCGGGGGTACCGGGGAGCTGTTTTTT
CDR3aa: CASSRGGTGELFF

abundance: .
d_gene: .
j_gene: TRBJ1-6
v_gene: TRBV7-2
CDR3nt: TGTGCCAGCAGCTTAGGGGGGACTGTCCGTAATTCACCCCTCCACTTT
CDR3aa: CASSLGGTVRNSPLHF

abundance: few
d_gene: .
j_gene: TRBJ1-6
v_gene: TRBV7-2
CDR3nt: TGTGCCAGCAGCTTAGGAGTCCCTTCACCCCTCCACTTT
CDR3aa: CASSLGVPSPLHF

abundance: few
d_gene: .
j_gene: TRBJ2-7
v_gene: TRBV6-5
CDR3nt: TGTGCCAGCAGTTACTCGTGGGCGTCCTCCTACGAGCAGTACTTC
CDR3aa: CASSYSWASSYEQYF

abundance: few
d_gene: TRBD2
j_gene: TRBJ2-7
v_gene: TRBV12-3/TRBV12-4
CDR3nt: TGTGCCAGCTGTCGGCGGGGACTAGCGGGGGAGCAGTACTTC
CDR3aa: CASCRRGLAGEQYF

abundance: .
d_gene: .
j_gene: TRBJ2-2
v_gene: TRBV28
CDR3nt: TGTGCCAGCAGGCGGGCTCGGCACACCGGGGAGCTGTTTTTT
CDR3aa: CASRRARHTGELFF

abundance: few
d_gene: TRBD2
j_gene: TRBJ2-3
v_gene: TRBV5-6
CDR3nt: TGTGCCAGCAGCGACAGGACTAGCGGGCTGGTAGCAGATACGCAGTATTTT
CDR3aa: CASSDRTSGLVADTQYF

abundance: .
d_gene: .
j_gene: TRBJ2-1
v_gene: TRBV29-1
CDR3nt: TGCAGCGTTGTTTGGCTAACAAATGAGCAGTTCTTC
CDR3aa: CSVVWLTNEQFF

abundance: many
d_gene: TRBD1
j_gene: TRBJ2-7
v_gene: TRBV28
CDR3nt: TGTGCCAGCAGTTTTCCTCGATCGGGACAGGTGACGACCTACGAGCAGTACTTC
CDR3aa: CASSFPRSGQVTTYEQYF

abundance: few
d_gene: .
j_gene: TRBJ2-5
v_gene: TRBV30
CDR3nt: TGTGCCTGGAGTTCCGGCCAGGGGACCTTCCAAGAGACCCAGTACTTC
CDR3aa: CAWSSGQGTFQETQYF

abundance: .
d_gene: TRBD2
j_gene: TRBJ2-1
v_gene: TRBV20-1
CDR3nt: TGCAGTGCTCCTAGCGGGAGGGACTACAATGAGCAGTTCTTC
CDR3aa: CSAPSGRDYNEQFF

abundance: .
d_gene: .
j_gene: TRBJ2-7
v_gene: TRBV10-3
CDR3nt: TGTGCCATCAGGACCAGGGGGGACTCCTACGAGCAGTACTTC
CDR3aa: CAIRTRGDSYEQYF

abundance: .
d_gene: TRBD2
j_gene: TRBJ2-7
v_gene: TRBV7-2
CDR3nt: TGTGCCAGCAGCTTAGTGGAGGTCGGACTAGCGGGAGTCGAGCAGTACTTC
CDR3aa: CASSLVEVGLAGVEQYF

abundance: .
d_gene: TRBD2
j_gene: TRBJ2-5
v_gene: TRBV10-3
CDR3nt: TGTGCCATCAGTGGGGAGGGGGAGACCCAGTACTTC
CDR3aa: CAISGEGETQYF

abundance: once
d_gene: TRBD1
j_gene: TRBJ2-3
v_gene: TRBV7-8
CDR3nt: TGTCCCAGCAGCCCCTGGACAGGGGACACAGATACGCAGTATTTT
CDR3aa: CPSSPWTGDTDTQYF

abundance: many
d_gene: .
j_gene: TRBJ2-1
v_gene: TRBV7-3
CDR3nt: TGTGCCAGCAGCTGGGGATCTCCAAGGGGCCAGTTCTTC
CDR3aa: CASSWGSPRGQFF

abundance: .
d_gene: .
j_gene: TRBJ2-1
v_gene: TRBV12-3/TRBV12-4
CDR3nt: TGTGCCAGCAGTTTACGGAGGGCTGAGCAGTTCTTC
CDR3aa: CASSLRRAEQFF

abundance: .
d_gene: TRBD1
j_gene: TRBJ2-2
v_gene: TRBV5-1
CDR3nt: TGCGCCAGCAGCTCGCCCTCTGACAGGGCCACCGGGGAGCTGTTTTTT
CDR3aa: CASSSPSDRATGELFF

abundance: many
d_gene: .
j_gene: TRBJ2-2
v_gene: TRBV12-3/TRBV12-4
CDR3nt: TGTGCCAGCAGTTTCTTGGGAGACACCGGGGAGCTGTTTTTT
CDR3aa: CASSFLGDTGELFF

abundance: .
d_gene: .
j_gene: TRBJ2-7
v_gene: TRBV7-3
CDR3nt: TGTGCCAGCAGCGCCCAACAGGGCTACGAGCAGTACTTC
CDR3aa: CASSAQQGYEQYF

abundance: .
d_gene: TRBD1
j_gene: TRBJ2-2
v_gene: TRBV6-5
CDR3nt: TGTGCCAGCAGTTACTCGAGTAGGACAGGGGGCACCGGGGAGCTGTTTTTT
CDR3aa: CASSYSSRTGGTGELFF

abundance: .
d_gene: .
j_gene: TRBJ2-7
v_gene: TRBV13
CDR3nt: TGTGCCAGCAGCTTTGGAGCGCACGAGCAGTACTTC
CDR3aa: CASSFGAHEQYF

abundance: many
d_gene: .
j_gene: TRBJ2-7
v_gene: TRBV20-1
CDR3nt: TGCAGTGCTAGAGCCGGGACGCCCCCCTACGAGCAGTACTTC
CDR3aa: CSARAGTPPYEQYF

abundance: .
d_gene: .
j_gene: TRBJ1-2
v_gene: TRBV28
CDR3nt: TGTGCCAGCAGTAGGGGACTTCACATTGGCTACACCTTC
CDR3aa: CASSRGLHIGYTF

abundance: few
d_gene: TRBD1
j_gene: TRBJ1-2
v_gene: TRBV18
CDR3nt: TGTGCCAGCTCACCATTACGGAGACAGGGGGATGGCTACACCTTC
CDR3aa: CASSPLRRQGDGYTF

abundance: .
d_gene: .
j_gene: TRBJ2-5
v_gene: TRBV20-1
CDR3nt: TGCAGTGCTAGATCGGGGACCCACGCAGAGACCCAGTACTTC
CDR3aa: CSARSGTHAETQYF

abundance: few
d_gene: TRBD2
j_gene: TRBJ2-3
v_gene: TRBV28
CDR3nt: TGTGCCAGCAGTTGGGGACTAGCGGGACAGGATACGCAGTATTTT
CDR3aa: CASSWGLAGQDTQYF

abundance: .
d_gene: TRBD2
j_gene: TRBJ2-2
v_gene: TRBV15
CDR3nt: TGTGCCACCAGCAGAGACCTCCGACTAGCGGGAGGGACCGGGGAGCTGTTTTTT
CDR3aa: CATSRDLRLAGGTGELFF

abundance: .
d_gene: .
j_gene: TRBJ1-2
v_gene: TRBV27
CDR3nt: TGTGCCAGCAGTTTAGGGCATTCTAACTATGGCTACACCTTC
CDR3aa: CASSLGHSNYGYTF

abundance: .
d_gene: .
j_gene: TRBJ2-1
v_gene: TRBV3-1
CDR3nt: TGTGCCAGCAGCCTTAGTGGCTACAGGGGGAGGGTCAACAATGAGCAGTTCTTC
CDR3aa: CASSLSGYRGRVNNEQFF

abundance: few
d_gene: .
j_gene: TRBJ1-5
v_gene: TRBV10-3
CDR3nt: TGTGCCATCAGTGAAGGTTTGGATCAGCCCCAGCATTTT
CDR3aa: CAISEGLDQPQHF

abundance: many
d_gene: .
j_gene: TRBJ1-2
v_gene: TRBV12-3/TRBV12-4
CDR3nt: TGTGCCAGCAGTCCAGTAGCTAACTATGGCTACACCTTC
CDR3aa: CASSPVANYGYTF

abundance: .
d_gene: .
j_gene: TRBJ2-2
v_gene: TRBV5-1
CDR3nt: TGCGCCAGCAGCTCCGGCGGGACGAACACCGGGGAGCTGTTTTTT
CDR3aa: CASSSGGTNTGELFF

abundance: few
d_gene: TRBD2
j_gene: TRBJ2-3
v_gene: TRBV20-1
CDR3nt: TGCAGTGCTAGCCGTAGCGGGAGAGGAACAGATACGCAGTATTTT
CDR3aa: CSASRSGRGTDTQYF

abundance: few
d_gene: TRBD1
j_gene: TRBJ2-6
v_gene: TRBV19
CDR3nt: TGTGCCAGTAGTAACATCTTCCGGGACAGCCTCTCTGGGGCCAACGTCCTGACTTTC
CDR3aa: CASSNIFRDSLSGANVLTF

abundance: .
d_gene: .
j_gene: TRBJ2-7
v_gene: TRBV18
CDR3nt: TGTGCCAGCTCACCACCGGGCCAGGGTCGGAACGAGCAGTACTTC
CDR3aa: CASSPPGQGRNEQYF